Following are 12 T cell receptor beta chains from one sample sequenced in a study of blood T cell repertoires in COVID-19 (dated by TCRdb to about 2020). Library preparation employed the immunoSEQ multiplex PCR assay. TCRdb retrieved this table from immuneACCESS and kept in-frame rearrangements only. Not all clones are present; in checked studies, unresolved V genes account for under half, and no reason is known for the remainder. The sample data list about 200,000 clones, and around four fifths of these were observed just once. Roughly 8.2% of the sample is held by the ten biggest clonotypes. The material sequenced was peripheral blood. The receptors originated from a woman older than 75 with COVID-19, enrolled during active disease.

V usage is TRBV30 and J usage is TRBJ1-2; no firm D call. The V and J ends lost 3 bases and 0 bases respectively, with 11 bases between them. This CDR3 has 14 amino acids. CDR1 GTSNPN and CDR2 SVGIG come from the germline V gene (reference sequence). The CDR3 DNA sequence: TGTGCCTGGAGCCGCCAGGCCGCTAACTATGGCTACACCTTC. It translates to CAWSRQAANYGYTF.

The rearrangement joins TRBV7-3 to TRBJ2-1; 11 bases map to TRBD2. Unmatched junction bases numbered 4, after V lost 1 base and J lost 5 bases. CDR3 length equals 16 residues. The germline CDR1 and CDR2 sequences are SGHTA and FQGTGA. CDR3 DNA: TGTGCCAGCAGCTTAAGCGGTAGCGGGGGGGACAATGAGCAGTTCTTC. It translates to CASSLSGSGGDNEQFF.

With regard to this clone: Other nucleotide sequences in the sample specify the same CDR3. The chain recombines TRBV19 with TRBJ2-3; D gene ambiguous. Looked up from germline, CDR1 is LNHDA and CDR2 is SQIVND (reference sequence). Trimming took off 6 bases at V and 2 bases at J, with 6 bases between the two ends. The CDR3 runs to 12 residues. CDR3 sequence (DNA): TGTGCCAGTAGCCCCTCCACAGATACGCAGTATTTT. It translates to CASSPSTDTQYF.

This chain uses TRBV4-1 with TRBJ2-5, with 15 bases fitting TRBD2. V shed 0 bases, J shed 4 bases, and the junction held 6 bases outside the gene matches. The CDR3 is 18 amino acids. From germline, CDR1 is MGHRA and CDR2 YSYEKL. As DNA, the CDR3 is TGCGCCAGCAGCCAAGATCGGACTAGCGGGGGGGCCTCAGAGACCCAGTACTTC. It translates to CASSQDRTSGGASETQYF.

This sequence joins TRBV4-1 and TRBJ1-2; maybe TRBD1 (5 bases). V gave up 1 base and J gave up 2 bases, with 11 bases separating them. Germline CDR1 and CDR2: MGHRA and YSYEKL. The CDR3 consists of 15 residues. The DNA of the CDR3 is TGCGCCAGCAGCCAAGCAGTCCGACAGAACTATGGCTACACCTTC. It encodes CASSQAVRQNYGYTF.

V and J are TRBV3-1 (or the pseudogene TRBV3-2) and TRBJ1-1, with no clear D. This CDR3 comprises 14 residues. The ends were cut back, 4 bases at V and 9 bases at J, with 18 bases in the middle. Germline loops: CDR1 LGHDT, CDR2 YNNKEL (reference sequence). The CDR3 sequence: CASSRGPPLTQAFF. For the CDR3, the DNA is TGTGCCAGCAGCCGTGGGCCACCTTTAACACAAGCTTTCTTT.

This clone has just a few counts. The chain links TRBV9 to TRBJ2-3, with 9 positions matching TRBD2. Trimming removed 0 bases from V and 3 bases from J; junction bases left unmatched: 11. This CDR3 has 18 residues. Germline CDR1 is SGDLS and CDR2 is YYNGEE. The CDR3, as DNA: TGTGCCAGCAGCGTAGCTCGGGGTAGCGGGGGATCTACAGATACGCAGTATTTT. It specifies CASSVARGSGGSTDTQYF.

V gene TRBV28 combines with J gene TRBJ2-5, with D tentatively TRBD2 (5 bases). CDR1 is MDHEN, CDR2 SYDVKM, per germline. This CDR3 is 13 amino acids long. The V and J ends lost 6 bases and 2 bases respectively, with 10 bases between them. CDR3 region: CASSRLQQETQYF. CDR3 DNA sequence: TGTGCCAGCAGCCGACTACAACAAGAGACCCAGTACTTC.

This chain links TRBV28 with TRBJ1-5; D is perhaps TRBD1 (5 bases). Per germline, CDR1 MDHEN and CDR2 SYDVKM. This CDR3 contains 16 residues. V was pared by 4 bases and J by 6 bases, with 19 bases between. CDR3 sequence reads: CASSSVKGALSQPQHF. The CDR3 DNA is TGTGCCAGCAGTTCCGTTAAAGGGGCGTTGAGTCAGCCCCAGCATTTT.

The CDR3 nucleotides are TGTGCCAGCAGTAGGGGGACAGGGACGACCCAGTACTTC. Translation: CASSRGTGTTQYF. The rearrangement joins TRBV6-2 or TRBV6-3 to TRBJ2-5; 9 bases fit TRBD1. Germline CDR1 and CDR2: MNHEY and SVGEGT. The junction had 5 bases not matched to a gene; V was cut back by 5 bases and J by 7 bases. CDR3 length: 13 amino acids.

The gene calls are TRBV18 and TRBJ2-7; 9 bases align to TRBD1. The CDR3 spans 15 residues. V lost 6 bases and J lost 6; bases outside the gene matches: 12. From germline, CDR1 is KGHSH and CDR2 LQKENI. CDR3 nucleotides: TGTGCCAGCTCCCCTACGGGACAGGGTTTGTCCGAGCAGTACTTC. It specifies CASSPTGQGLSEQYF.

This clone was detected only once. This chain joins TRBV12-3 or TRBV12-4 and TRBJ1-3; possibly TRBD1 for D (5 bases). There are 13 residues in the CDR3. V lost 3 bases and J 5 bases, leaving 8 bases between the germline ends. CDR3 region: CASSFPGRNTIYF. The CDR3 DNA reads as TGTGCCAGCAGTTTTCCAGGGAGAAACACCATATATTTT.